These T cell receptor beta chains were read from a single sample in a study of shared clonotypes between healthy human individuals. Profiled with immunoSEQ multiplex PCR; TCRdb holds only in-frame clones, not every one. The top ten hold about 0.39% of the sample, which has about 2.4 million clones, approximately 94% seen once. Sample: naive CD4+ T cells from PBMCs. The receptors originated from a man between 18 and 29 years old in good health. Some clones in this sample may be carry-over from other donors' samples. Both conserved end residues are part of each CDR3. D genes are given only for firm matches. Clone size is given for some rows only: seen once, a few or many times, or a class if the clone is expanded.

TRBD1 - 17 TRBJ2-2 TRBV4-3 TGCGCCAGCAGCCAAGATGGGTACAGGGGCGGCACCGGGGAGCTGTTTTTT CASSQDGYRGGTGELFF
TRBD2 - 17 TRBJ2-2 TRBV5-1 TGCGCCAGCAGCGAGGGGGGTCTAGCGGGAGCGGCCGGGGAGCTGTTTTTT CASSEGGLAGAAGELFF
- - 15 TRBJ2-5 TRBV1 TGCACCAGCAGCCAAGACCGACTGGTGCAAGAGACCCAGTACTTC CTSSQDRLVQETQYF
- - 15 TRBJ1-5 TRBV27 TGTGCCAGCAGTTCGTGGCAGAATAGCAATCAGCCCCAGCATTTT CASSSWQNSNQPQHF
- - 12 TRBJ1-4 TRBV7-9 TGTGCCAGCAGCCAAAACTTAGAAAAACTGTTTTTT CASSQNLEKLFF
- - 14 TRBJ2-1 TRBV5-1 TGCGCCAGCAGCCCGGGGACCTCCTACAATGAGCAGTTCTTC CASSPGTSYNEQFF
- - 15 TRBJ2-7 TRBV5-4 TGTGCCAGCAGCTTTTCCAGAACAGAAGGGTACGAGCAGTACTTC CASSFSRTEGYEQYF
- - 15 TRBJ1-1 TRBV6-5 TGTGCCAGCAGTTACGGTCAATGGGCAAACACTGAAGCTTTCTTT CASSYGQWANTEAFF
TRBD2 - 14 TRBJ2-1 TRBV7-2 TGTGCCAGCAGCCCAAAAGCGGGATCAGGTGAGCAGTTCTTC CASSPKAGSGEQFF
- - 13 TRBJ2-2 TRBV29-1 TGCAGCGTTGTCTCTCTCGTGCCCGGGGAGCTGTTTTTT CSVVSLVPGELFF
TRBD1 - 14 TRBJ2-7 TRBV15 TGTGCCACCAGCCGGGACAGGGGGCTCTACGAGCAGTACTTC CATSRDRGLYEQYF
- - 13 TRBJ2-7 TRBV2 TGTGCCAGCAGTGAAGCCGGGGTCTACGAGCAGTACTTC CASSEAGVYEQYF
- - 11 TRBJ2-7 TRBV20-1 TGCAGTGGAGGGCACGACTACGAGCAGTACTTC CSGGHDYEQYF
TRBD2 - 15 TRBJ2-5 TRBV30 TGTGCCTGGAGACCGGGACTAGCGGGAGTTGAGACCCAGTACTTC CAWRPGLAGVETQYF
- - 12 TRBJ2-3 TRBV30 TGTGCCTGGAGACCAGTCGGTGATACGCAGTATTTT CAWRPVGDTQYF
TRBD1 - 16 TRBJ2-2 TRBV5-5 TGTGCCAGCAGCTTGACAGGGGGGTGGAACACCGGGGAGCTGTTTTTT CASSLTGGWNTGELFF
- - 16 TRBJ2-1 TRBV18 TGTGCCAGCTCAAAAACGGGTGGAAGCGCCTACAATGAGCAGTTCTTC CASSKTGGSAYNEQFF
TRBD2 - 14 TRBJ2-5 TRBV7-2 TGTGCCAGCAGCTTAGGGACTAGCGGGAGTAGGCAGTACTTC CASSLGTSGSRQYF
TRBD2 - 16 TRBJ2-2 TRBV2 TGTGCCAGCAGTGTGGGCGCGGGAGGGCAAACCGGGGAGCTGTTTTTT CASSVGAGGQTGELFF
- - 14 TRBJ1-4 TRBV5-1 TGCGCCAGCAGCTCAACCCGAGGGGATGAAAAACTGTTTTTT CASSSTRGDEKLFF
TRBD2 - 22 TRBJ2-1 TRBV4-1 TGCGCCAGCAGCCAAGATCCCCGTAGGGGAGCGGGAGGGCCCTCACTAGGCAATGAGCAGTTCTTC CASSQDPRRGAGGPSLGNEQFF
- - 19 TRBJ2-3 TRBV7-2 TGTGCCAGCAGCTTAGGAAACTCTGCGGGAAGTCTCATCACAGATACGCAGTATTTT CASSLGNSAGSLITDTQYF
- - 12 TRBJ1-3 TRBV28 TGTGCCAGCAGTTTCTCTGGAAACACCATATATTTT CASSFSGNTIYF
- - 17 TRBJ1-1 TRBV27 TGTGCCAGCAGTTCCCGGGCGCGCGTTTTGGGGAACACTGAAGCTTTCTTT CASSSRARVLGNTEAFF
- once 16 TRBJ2-1 TRBV19 TGTGCCAGTAGTATAGTCGACTCCTTCAGGGGCAATGAGCAGTTCTTC CASSIVDSFRGNEQFF
- - 13 TRBJ2-5 TRBV7-9 TGTGCCAGCAGCTTAGTTCCCCCGGAGACCCAGTACTTC CASSLVPPETQYF
- - 15 TRBJ2-1 TRBV9 TGTGCCAGCAGCGTAGAGGTCGGCACCTACAATGAGCAGTTCTTC CASSVEVGTYNEQFF
- - 15 TRBJ2-7 TRBV4-1 TGCGCCAGCAGCCAAGTGTACGTTGGTATTACAGAGCAGTACTTC CASSQVYVGITEQYF
TRBD1 - 13 TRBJ1-3 TRBV4-3 TGCGCCGGCAGCCAAGAGGTGGACAGGGCCATATATTTT CAGSQEVDRAIYF
- - 16 TRBJ1-1 TRBV4-3 TGCGCCAGCAGCCAAGGGATCGGGTCAACGAACACTGAAGCTTTCTTT CASSQGIGSTNTEAFF
- - 15 TRBJ1-5 TRBV6-5 TGTGCCAGCAGGGCCCTAAATAAGGGGGATCAGCCCCAGCATTTT CASRALNKGDQPQHF
TRBD2 - 15 TRBJ2-1 TRBV28 TGTGCCAGCAGTTTGCTAGCGGGGGGATACAATGAGCAGTTCTTC CASSLLAGGYNEQFF
- - 14 TRBJ2-2 TRBV9 TGTGCCAGCAGCGTAGGGCCGGACACCGGGGAGCTGTTTTTT CASSVGPDTGELFF
- - 15 TRBJ2-7 TRBV4-3 TGCGCCAGCAGCCCTCAAGCGGGCCTCTCCTACGAGCAGTACTTC CASSPQAGLSYEQYF
- - 13 TRBJ1-1 TRBV19 TGTGCCAGTGGGGTGAGGGGCTTGACTGAAGCTTTCTTT CASGVRGLTEAFF
- - 14 TRBJ1-2 TRBV6-5 TGTGCCAGCAGTTACTCTGCCGGGATCCGGGGCTACACCTTC CASSYSAGIRGYTF
- - 16 TRBJ1-3 TRBV5-1 TGCGCCAGCAGCCTTGCTGGGGGAACTGCTGGAAACACCATATATTTT CASSLAGGTAGNTIYF
- - 15 TRBJ2-7 TRBV7-9 TGTGCCAGCAGCTTAGTTTCGGGGGGCGAGGACGAGCAGTACTTC CASSLVSGGEDEQYF
- - 13 TRBJ1-5 TRBV7-3 TGTGCCAGCAGTCAGGATAGCAATCAGCCCCAGCATTTT CASSQDSNQPQHF
- - 14 TRBJ1-3 TRBV2 TGTGCCAGCACCCCAACAGGGAGCCCAAACACCATATATTTT CASTPTGSPNTIYF
- - 14 TRBJ1-2 TRBV2 TGTGCCAGCAGTGAAGCGCTTTCGACGGTTGGCTACACCTTC CASSEALSTVGYTF
TRBD1 - 14 TRBJ2-1 TRBV6-1 TGTGCCAGCAGTGGGGACAGGGGGGGGAATGAGCAGTTCTTC CASSGDRGGNEQFF
TRBD2 once 15 TRBJ2-7 TRBV5-4 TGTGCCAGCAGCCCCTACCAGCGGGAGTATTACGAGCAGTACTTC CASSPYQREYYEQYF
- - 15 TRBJ1-4 TRBV5-4 TGTGCCAGCAGCGCGGCAGGAACACCTAATGAAAAACTGTTTTTT CASSAAGTPNEKLFF
- - 11 TRBJ1-2 TRBV7-2 TGTGCCAGCAGCCCTGGACGGAGCTACGCCTTC CASSPGRSYAF